The clone carrying this TCR beta chain was recorded many times. Germline assignment: CDR1 GTSNPN and CDR2 SVGIG (reference sequence). Trimming removed 1 base from V and 5 bases from J, with 11 bases in between. The CDR3 contains 13 residues. The data stem from a study of Graves' ophthalmopathy and Graves' hyperthyroidism. RNA transcripts were the source from which TCR beta CDR3 regions were amplified. HTBI primers served in a first-round RT-PCR, which a second-round multiplex PCR followed. TCRdb re-derived calls from the multiplex PCR reads in MiXCR, one entry per CDR3 protein. The sample carries a few hundred thousand distinct CDR3 sequences, around 19% recorded once.

Sequencing input: peripheral blood. The sequence derives from a woman aged 18-29 years with Graves' ophthalmopathy. The V call is TRBV30, the J call TRBJ1-2; D possibly corresponds to TRBD1 (5 bases). In DNA form, the CDR3 reads TGTGCCTGGAGTGCAGGGTTAGGATATGGCTACACCTTC. Translation gives CAWSAGLGYGYTF.